These 22 T cell receptor beta chains were sequenced from one sample in a study of human T cells and chemical hapten exposure (dated by TCRdb to the early 2020s). The time point tag for this specimen amounts to: patch test 1, 2 weeks after DPC sensitization. Read against the paper, the sample's treatment or condition label means: therapeutic diphenylcyclopropenone sensitization with weekly scalp DPC. Total RNA was extracted from unfractionated whole blood collected in Tempus Blood RNA tubes. To prepare the library, RACE was applied. For sequencing, a NextSeq 500 was employed. TCRdb cleaned the public reads at Q25 with fastp, built clones with MiXCR and kept in-frame beta chains. Here each entry gathers all rows of one CDR3 protein and keeps the most common genes and DNA. This sample comprises 30,000 to 40,000 distinct CDR3 sequences, just under 6.5% of them detected only once. More than 7% of the sample goes to the ten largest clones.

Sample: whole blood, taken in connection with sensitization to the hapten diphenylcyclopropenone (DPC). The receptors shown here come from a woman in her thirties with alopecia areata. Some clones in this sample may be carry-over from other donors' samples.

This clonotype was seen a handful of times. The chain uses TRBV6-2 or TRBV6-3 and TRBJ1-1, with D maybe TRBD1 (5 bases). CDR3 size: 14 residues. Trimming shortened V by 6 bases and J by 1 base, and 12 bases separated the two germline ends. From germline, CDR1 is MNHEY and CDR2 SVGEGT. The chain's CDR3 is CASSYGTGNTEAFF. DNA of the CDR3: TGTGCCAGCAGCTACGGGACGGGGAACACTGAAGCTTTCTTT.

The chain combines TRBV6-6 with TRBJ2-7; 9 nucleotides align to TRBD2. Trimming took 6 bases from V and 3 from J; bases not matched to a gene: 9. Looked up from germline, CDR1 is MNHNY and CDR2 is SVGAGI (reference sequence). This CDR3 has 15 amino acids. Here the CDR3 DNA reads TGTGCCAGCAGCCCCTCGCGGGGGGGGGTCTACGAGCAGTACTTC. It codes for CASSPSRGGVYEQYF.

This sequence joins TRBV6-6 and TRBJ1-1; D is unresolved. Germline CDR1 MNHNY, CDR2 SVGAGI (reference sequence). V was pared by 5 bases and J by 3 bases, with 16 bases between. The CDR3 totals 15 residues. CDR3 DNA sequence: TGTGCCAGCAGTGCCGTCGCGGGAAGGGACACTGAAGCTTTCTTT. It is translated as CASSAVAGRDTEAFF.

The chain has TRBV18 and TRBJ1-6; a possible D gene is TRBD1 (5 bases). The CDR3 consists of 15 residues. Germline V lookup: CDR1 KGHSH, CDR2 LQKENI. The germline V and J ends were trimmed by 5 bases and 5 bases, with 13 bases remaining between them. The CDR3 bases are TGTGCCAGCTCAGCCGGGGGAGGGAATAATTCACCCCTCCACTTT. Protein: CASSAGGGNNSPLHF.

This clonotype was observed a few times. CDR3 sequence: CASSYTGGSNQPQHF. The CDR3 coding sequence is TGTGCCAGCAGTTACACAGGGGGTAGCAATCAGCCCCAGCATTTT. The chain uses TRBV6-5 and TRBJ1-5; 8 bases fit TRBD1. The V gene's germline CDR1 is MNHEY and CDR2 SVGAGI. CDR3 length: 15 residues. With V trimmed by 2 bases and J by 0 bases, 0 bases remained unmatched.

This clonotype was counted a few times. The chain recombines TRBV2 with TRBJ2-3, with 7 bases aligning to TRBD2. CDR1 and CDR2 from the germline V gene are SNHLY and FYNNEI. Trimming at V came to 4 bases and at J to 0 bases, leaving 4 bases not matched to a gene. The CDR3 contains 15 residues. The CDR3 nucleotides are TGTGCCAGCAGTGCATCGGGGGGAAGCACAGATACGCAGTATTTT. Amino acids: CASSASGGSTDTQYF.

A few counts support this clonotype. V and J are TRBV7-2 and TRBJ1-1; no reliable D call. CDR3 length: 14 amino acids. The V gene's germline CDR1 is SGHTA and CDR2 FQGNSA. V was clipped by 4 bases and J by 0 bases, with 9 bases between them. CDR3 sequence (DNA): TGTGCCAGCAGCTCCGGGTCCATGAACACTGAAGCTTTCTTT. Its protein is CASSSGSMNTEAFF.

CDR3 DNA: TGTGCCAGCACTGGGAGCTACGAGCAGTACTTC. It yields the protein CASTGSYEQYF. The genes are TRBV6-6 and TRBJ2-7, with a weak D call TRBD2 (5 bases). The CDR3 has 11 residues. Germline CDR1 reads MNHNY; CDR2 reads SVGAGI (reference sequence). Trimming left V 7 bases short and J 3 bases short, with 7 bases between.

This clonotype appeared many times. This chain connects TRBV20-1 to TRBJ1-6; no definite D call. The V end was cut by 6 bases, the J end by 1 base, with 7 bases between. The V gene's germline CDR1 is DFQATT and CDR2 SNEGSKA (reference sequence). The CDR3 has 13 amino acids. The CDR3 loop reads CSARTSYNSPLHF. CDR3 nucleotides: TGCAGTGCCAGGACTTCCTATAATTCACCCCTCCACTTT.

The chain recombines TRBV5-1 with TRBJ1-6; D gene ambiguous. CDR1 is SGHRS, CDR2 YFSETQ, per germline. Trimming pared 4 bases from V and 0 bases from J, leaving 11 bases between. CDR3 length: 16 residues. CDR3 nucleotides: TGCGCCAGCAGCCCAGGACTGAGCTCCTATAATTCACCCCTCCACTTT. Translated: CASSPGLSSYNSPLHF.

This clonotype was detected only a few times. V is TRBV18 and J is TRBJ1-4; maybe TRBD1 (5 bases). Germline assignment: CDR1 KGHSH and CDR2 LQKENI. The V end lost 0 bases, the J end lost 0 bases, and 8 bases lay between the germline ends. This CDR3 comprises 16 residues. The CDR3 DNA is TGTGCCAGCTCACCACCTCAGGGAGCAACTAATGAAAAACTGTTTTTT. Residues: CASSPPQGATNEKLFF.

This clonotype was seen at least ten times. V and J are TRBV7-8 and TRBJ2-1; D may be TRBD2 (6 bases). This CDR3 spans 17 amino acids. Trimming removed 5 bases from V and 5 bases from J, with 22 bases in between. Germline assignment: CDR1 SGHVS and CDR2 FQNEAQ. The CDR3 loop is CASSIPTSRSDDNEQFF. CDR3 DNA sequence: TGTGCCAGCAGCATCCCGACTAGTAGGTCTGACGACAATGAGCAGTTCTTC.

This sequence joins TRBV28 and TRBJ1-2; the D gene is possibly TRBD1 (5 bases). This CDR3 is 15 amino acids long. V lost 4 bases and J lost 2, with 14 bases in between. Germline V gives CDR1 MDHEN, CDR2 SYDVKM. This CDR3 reads CASSSPGINNYGYTF. The DNA for the CDR3 is TGTGCCAGCAGTTCCCCAGGGATCAACAACTATGGCTACACCTTC.

Of note for this clonotype: A read error may account for a junction end that differs from germline. The chain couples TRBV4-1 to TRBJ2-7; TRBD2 matches at 7 bases. From germline, CDR1 is MGHRA and CDR2 YSYEKL. The CDR3 is made up of 14 amino acids. The CDR3 sequence: CTSSQAGSHYEQYF. The DNA of the CDR3 is TGCACCAGCAGCCAAGCGGGATCCCACTACGAGCAGTACTTC.

V usage is TRBV5-1 and J usage is TRBJ2-5; possible D gene TRBD1, 5 bases. The CDR3 has 14 residues. The ends were cut back, 6 bases at V and 1 base at J, with 13 bases in the middle. Germline V lookup: CDR1 SGHRS, CDR2 YFSETQ. CDR3 sequence (DNA): TGCGCCAGCATGGGGTCGACAGCCCAAGAGACCCAGTACTTC. Encoded protein: CASMGSTAQETQYF.

The chain joins TRBV4-3 to TRBJ2-7; D is unresolved. The CDR3 runs 16 residues. Germline V gene sequence: CDR1 LGHNA, CDR2 YSLEER. V dropped 0 bases and J dropped 0 bases, with 12 bases sitting between them. CDR3 DNA: TGCGCCAGCAGCCAAGATCGCGGCAGTGCCTCCTACGAGCAGTACTTC. It codes for CASSQDRGSASYEQYF.

This clonotype was seen a few times. The chain couples TRBV7-2 to TRBJ2-5; D gene unclear. The CDR3 has 14 amino acids. The germline gives CDR1 SGHTA, CDR2 FQGNSA. V lost 4 bases and J lost 4, with 13 bases in between. The CDR3 coding sequence is TGTGCCAGCAGCTCATGGGAAGTGAGAGAGACCCAGTACTTC. Translating gives CASSSWEVRETQYF. Looking up the rest from reference TRBV7-2 and TRBJ2-5 gives the full variable domain: GAGVSQSPSNKVTEKGKDVELRCDPISGHTALYWYRQSLGQGLEFLIYFQGNSAPDKSGLPSDRFSAERTGGSVSTLTIQRTQQEDSAVYLCASSSWEVRETQYFGPGTRLLVL.

The V gene is TRBV7-2, the J gene TRBJ2-1; maybe TRBD2 (6 bases). The germline CDR1 and CDR2 sequences are SGHTA and FQGNSA. The CDR3 runs to 15 residues. Trimming shortened V by 4 bases and J by 10 bases, and 20 bases separated the two germline ends. As DNA, the CDR3 is TGTGCCAGCAGCTCCCTCCTCTCCGGGGCGGGGGAGCAGTTCTTC. Translating it yields CASSSLLSGAGEQFF. Filled out from reference TRBV7-2 and TRBJ2-1, the complete variable domain reads GAGVSQSPSNKVTEKGKDVELRCDPISGHTALYWYRQSLGQGLEFLIYFQGNSAPDKSGLPSDRFSAERTGGSVSTLTIQRTQQEDSAVYLCASSSLLSGAGEQFFGPGTRLTVL.

The V and J genes are TRBV13 and TRBJ2-5; D is perhaps TRBD1 or TRBD2 (5 bases each). Germline V gene data show CDR1 as PRHDT and CDR2 as FYEKMQ (reference sequence). This CDR3 has 15 residues. V gave up 5 bases and J gave up 0 bases, with 13 bases separating them. CDR3 residues: CASSPGPQYQETQYF. CDR3 DNA sequence: TGTGCCAGCAGCCCGGGACCACAGTACCAAGAGACCCAGTACTTC.

This clonotype has just a few counts. This rearrangement joins TRBV28 to TRBJ2-3; no reliable D call. Germline V gives CDR1 MDHEN, CDR2 SYDVKM. There are 16 residues in the CDR3. V lost 5 bases and J 4 bases, leaving 19 bases between the germline ends. The CDR3: CASSPPRPAPPDTQYF. As DNA, the CDR3 is TGTGCCAGCAGTCCGCCTCGTCCGGCCCCGCCAGATACGCAGTATTTT. Complete variable domain (other parts from reference TRBV28 and TRBJ2-3): DVKVTQSSRYLVKRTGEKVFLECVQDMDHENMFWYRQDPGLGLRLIYFSYDVKMKEKGDIPEGYSVSREKKERFSLILESASTNQTSMYLCASSPPRPAPPDTQYFGPGTRLTVL.

In this sample, this clonotype turned up a few times. V usage is TRBV5-6 and J usage is TRBJ2-5; no clear D gene. The V and J ends lost 2 bases and 5 bases respectively, with 22 bases between them. Looked up from germline, CDR1 is SGHDT and CDR2 is YYEEEE. This CDR3 has 17 residues. The CDR3 here is CASSFFTATRLRETQYF. Here the CDR3 DNA reads TGTGCCAGCAGCTTCTTCACCGCGACAAGGCTACGGGAGACCCAGTACTTC.

There are a few counts of this clonotype. This chain uses TRBV19 with TRBJ1-1; a weak D match, TRBD1 (5 bases). Looked up from germline, CDR1 is LNHDA and CDR2 is SQIVND (reference sequence). The CDR3 is 16 amino acids. The V end was cut by 1 base, the J end by 2 bases, with 14 bases between. The CDR3 protein is CASSIGDSWGNTEAFF. In nucleotides, the CDR3 is TGTGCCAGTAGTATAGGCGACAGTTGGGGTAACACTGAAGCTTTCTTT.